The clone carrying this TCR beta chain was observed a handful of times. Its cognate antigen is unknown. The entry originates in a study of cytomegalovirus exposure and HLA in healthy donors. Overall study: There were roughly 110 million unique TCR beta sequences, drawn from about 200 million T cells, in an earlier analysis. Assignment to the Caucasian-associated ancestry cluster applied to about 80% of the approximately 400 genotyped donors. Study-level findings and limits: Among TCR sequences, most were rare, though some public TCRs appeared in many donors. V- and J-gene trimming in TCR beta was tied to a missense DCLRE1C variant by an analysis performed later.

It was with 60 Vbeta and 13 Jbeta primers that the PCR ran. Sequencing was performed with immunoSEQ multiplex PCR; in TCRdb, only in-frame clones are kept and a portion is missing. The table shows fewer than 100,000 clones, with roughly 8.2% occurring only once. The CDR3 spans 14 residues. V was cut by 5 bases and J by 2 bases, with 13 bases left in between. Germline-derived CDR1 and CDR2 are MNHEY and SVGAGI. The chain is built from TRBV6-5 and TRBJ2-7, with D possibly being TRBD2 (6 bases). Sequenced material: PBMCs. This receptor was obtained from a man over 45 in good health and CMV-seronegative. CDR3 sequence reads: CASSPTLATYEQYF. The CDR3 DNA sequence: TGTGCCAGCAGTCCTACTCTAGCGACCTACGAGCAGTACTTC.